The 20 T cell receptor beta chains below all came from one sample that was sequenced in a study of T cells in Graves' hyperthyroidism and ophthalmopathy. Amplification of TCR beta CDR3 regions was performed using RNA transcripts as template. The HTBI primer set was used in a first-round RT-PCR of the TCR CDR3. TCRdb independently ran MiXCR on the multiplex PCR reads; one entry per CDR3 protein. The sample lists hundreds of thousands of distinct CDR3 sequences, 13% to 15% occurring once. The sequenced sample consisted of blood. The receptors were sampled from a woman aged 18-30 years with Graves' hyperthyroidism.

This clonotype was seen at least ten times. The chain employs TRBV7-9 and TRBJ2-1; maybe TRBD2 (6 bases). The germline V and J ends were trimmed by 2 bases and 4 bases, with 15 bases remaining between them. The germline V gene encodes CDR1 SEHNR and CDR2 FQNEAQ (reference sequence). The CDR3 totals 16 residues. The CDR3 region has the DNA TGTGCCAGCAGCTTACTCCCCGGGAGCGGGTACAATGAGCAGTTCTTC. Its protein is CASSLLPGSGYNEQFF.

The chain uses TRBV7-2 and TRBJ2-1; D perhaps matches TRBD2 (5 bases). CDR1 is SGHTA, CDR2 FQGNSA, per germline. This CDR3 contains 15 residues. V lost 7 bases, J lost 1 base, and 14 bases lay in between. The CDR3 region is CASTQLGPSYNEQFF. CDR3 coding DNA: TGTGCCAGCACCCAACTAGGGCCTTCCTACAATGAGCAGTTCTTC.

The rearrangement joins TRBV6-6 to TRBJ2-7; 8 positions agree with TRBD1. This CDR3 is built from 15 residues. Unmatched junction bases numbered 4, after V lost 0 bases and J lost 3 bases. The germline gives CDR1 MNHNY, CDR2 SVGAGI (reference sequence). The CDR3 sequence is CASSYSQGAIYEQYF. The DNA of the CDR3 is TGTGCCAGCAGTTACTCTCAGGGGGCTATCTACGAGCAGTACTTC.

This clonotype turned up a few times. The CDR3 reads CSARDRRVQNIQYF. CDR3 sequence (DNA): TGCAGTGCTAGAGATAGGCGGGTACAAAACATTCAGTACTTC. The rearrangement links TRBV20-1 to TRBJ2-4; D is perhaps TRBD2 (5 bases). The length of the CDR3 is 14 residues. CDR1 and CDR2 (germline): DFQATT, SNEGSKA (reference sequence). Trimming took 0 bases from V and 5 from J, leaving 11 bases between them.

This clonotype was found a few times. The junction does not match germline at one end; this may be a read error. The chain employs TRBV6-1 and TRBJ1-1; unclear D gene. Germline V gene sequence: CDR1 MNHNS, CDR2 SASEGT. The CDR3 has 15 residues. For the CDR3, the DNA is TGTGCCAGCAATGAAGCTTACAGCTATAACACTGAAGCTTTCTTT. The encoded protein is CASNEAYSYNTEAFF.

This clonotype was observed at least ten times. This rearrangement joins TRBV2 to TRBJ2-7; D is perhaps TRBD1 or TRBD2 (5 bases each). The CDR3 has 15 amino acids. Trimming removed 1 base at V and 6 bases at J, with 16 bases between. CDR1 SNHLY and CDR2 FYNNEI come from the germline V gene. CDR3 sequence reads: CASSEERARAGEQYF. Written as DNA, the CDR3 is TGTGCCAGCAGTGAAGAGAGGGCCAGGGCTGGCGAGCAGTACTTC.

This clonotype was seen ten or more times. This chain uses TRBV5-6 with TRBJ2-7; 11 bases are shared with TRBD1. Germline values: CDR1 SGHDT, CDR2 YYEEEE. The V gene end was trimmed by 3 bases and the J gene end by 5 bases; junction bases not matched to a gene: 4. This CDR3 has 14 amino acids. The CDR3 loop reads CASSYGQGANEQYF. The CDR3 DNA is TGTGCCAGCAGCTATGGACAGGGGGCTAACGAGCAGTACTTC. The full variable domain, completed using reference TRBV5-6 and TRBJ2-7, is DAGVTQSPTHLIKTRGQQVTLRCSPKSGHDTVSWYQQALGQGPQFIFQYYEEEERQRGNFPDRFSGHQFPNYSSELNVNALLLGDSALYLCASSYGQGANEQYFGPGTRLTVT.

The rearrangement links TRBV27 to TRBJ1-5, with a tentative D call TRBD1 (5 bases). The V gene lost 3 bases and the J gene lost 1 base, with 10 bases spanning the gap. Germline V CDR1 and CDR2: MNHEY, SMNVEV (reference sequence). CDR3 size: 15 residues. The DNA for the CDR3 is TGTGCCAGCAGTTTTGGGGGTTGGAGCAATCAGCCCCAGCATTTT. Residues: CASSFGGWSNQPQHF.

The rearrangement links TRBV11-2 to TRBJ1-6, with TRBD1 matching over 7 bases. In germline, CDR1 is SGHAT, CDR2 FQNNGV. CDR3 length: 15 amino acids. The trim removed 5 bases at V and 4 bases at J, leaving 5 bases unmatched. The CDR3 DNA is TGTGCCAGCAGCCAGGGGGGGGGGTATAATTCACCCCTCCACTTT. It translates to CASSQGGGYNSPLHF.

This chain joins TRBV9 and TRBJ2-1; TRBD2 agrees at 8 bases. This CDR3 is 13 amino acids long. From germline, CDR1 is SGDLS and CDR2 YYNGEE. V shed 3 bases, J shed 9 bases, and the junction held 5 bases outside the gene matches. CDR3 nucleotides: TGTGCCAGCAGCGGGGGACTAGTAAGTGAGCAGTTCTTC. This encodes CASSGGLVSEQFF.

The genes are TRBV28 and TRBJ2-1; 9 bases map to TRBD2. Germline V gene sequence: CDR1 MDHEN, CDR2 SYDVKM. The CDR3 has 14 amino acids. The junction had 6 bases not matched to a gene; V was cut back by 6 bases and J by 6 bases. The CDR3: CASSELAGLNEQFF. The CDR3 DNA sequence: TGTGCCAGCAGCGAACTAGCGGGCCTCAATGAGCAGTTCTTC. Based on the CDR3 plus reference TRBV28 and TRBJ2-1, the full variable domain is DVKVTQSSRYLVKRTGEKVFLECVQDMDHENMFWYRQDPGLGLRLIYFSYDVKMKEKGDIPEGYSVSREKKERFSLILESASTNQTSMYLCASSELAGLNEQFFGPGTRLTVL.

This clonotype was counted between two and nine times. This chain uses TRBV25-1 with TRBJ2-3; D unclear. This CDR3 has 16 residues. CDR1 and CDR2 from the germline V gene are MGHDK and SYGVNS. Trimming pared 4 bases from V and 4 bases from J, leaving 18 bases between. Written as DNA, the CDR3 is TGTGCCAGCAGTGGCGTCAAGGAGCTGTGGGCAGATACGCAGTATTTT. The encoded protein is CASSGVKELWADTQYF.

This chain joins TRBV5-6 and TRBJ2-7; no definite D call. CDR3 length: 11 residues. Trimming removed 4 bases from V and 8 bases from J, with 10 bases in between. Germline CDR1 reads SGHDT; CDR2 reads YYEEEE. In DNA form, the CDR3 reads TGTGCCAGCAGCGGCCTCGGCCAGCAGTACTTC. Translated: CASSGLGQQYF.

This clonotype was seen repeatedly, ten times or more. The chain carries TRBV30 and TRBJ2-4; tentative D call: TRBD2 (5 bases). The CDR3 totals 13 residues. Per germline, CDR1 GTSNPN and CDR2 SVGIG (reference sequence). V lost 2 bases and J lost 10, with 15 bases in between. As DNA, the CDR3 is TGTGCCTGGAGTACCTCCCCCCGGGGAATTCAGTACTTC. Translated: CAWSTSPRGIQYF.

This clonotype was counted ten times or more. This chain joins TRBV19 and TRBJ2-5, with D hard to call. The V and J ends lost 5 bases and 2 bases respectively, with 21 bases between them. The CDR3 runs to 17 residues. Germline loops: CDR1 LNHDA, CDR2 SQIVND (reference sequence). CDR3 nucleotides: TGTGCCAGTAGTGGGTCGGGCAACTACCCGGTACAAGAGACCCAGTACTTC. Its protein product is CASSGSGNYPVQETQYF.

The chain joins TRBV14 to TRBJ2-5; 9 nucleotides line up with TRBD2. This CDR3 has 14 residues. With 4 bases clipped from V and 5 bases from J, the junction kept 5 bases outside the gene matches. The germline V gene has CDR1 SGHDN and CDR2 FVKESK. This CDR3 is CASSPGTSIETQYF. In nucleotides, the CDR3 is TGTGCCAGCAGCCCCGGGACTAGCATCGAGACCCAGTACTTC.

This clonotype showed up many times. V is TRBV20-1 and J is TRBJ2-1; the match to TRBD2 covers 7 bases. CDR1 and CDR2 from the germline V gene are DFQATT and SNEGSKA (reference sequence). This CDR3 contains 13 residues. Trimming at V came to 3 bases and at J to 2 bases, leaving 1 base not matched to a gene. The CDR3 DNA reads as TGCAGTGCTAGCGGGAGGCCCTACAATGAGCAGTTCTTC. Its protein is CSASGRPYNEQFF.

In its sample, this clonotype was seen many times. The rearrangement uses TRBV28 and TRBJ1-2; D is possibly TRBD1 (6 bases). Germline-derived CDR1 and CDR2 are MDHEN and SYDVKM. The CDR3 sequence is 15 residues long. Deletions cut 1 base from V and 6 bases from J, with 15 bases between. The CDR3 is CASSLSLQGINGYTF. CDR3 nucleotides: TGTGCCAGCAGTTTATCCCTCCAGGGGATCAATGGCTACACCTTC.

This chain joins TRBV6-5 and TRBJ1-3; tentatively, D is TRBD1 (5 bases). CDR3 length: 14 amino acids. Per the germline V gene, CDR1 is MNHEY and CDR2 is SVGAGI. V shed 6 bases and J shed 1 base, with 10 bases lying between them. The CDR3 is CASSYRQSGNTIYF. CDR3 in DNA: TGTGCCAGCAGCTACAGACAGTCTGGAAACACCATATATTTT.

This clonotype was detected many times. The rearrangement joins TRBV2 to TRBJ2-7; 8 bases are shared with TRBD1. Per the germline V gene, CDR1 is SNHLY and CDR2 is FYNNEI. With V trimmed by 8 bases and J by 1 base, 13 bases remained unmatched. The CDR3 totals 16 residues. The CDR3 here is CASWDRFPLASYEQYF. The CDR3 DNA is TGTGCCAGCTGGGACAGGTTCCCGCTGGCATCCTACGAGCAGTACTTC.